Below, 11 T cell receptor beta chains from the same sample are listed, as sequenced in a study of beta chain features in type 1 diabetes. The whole isolated RNA underwent reverse transcription, so sequencing captured expressed TCRB transcripts. Assay: immunoSEQ multiplex PCR; the TCRdb copy retains only in-frame clones and omits some. Seen here are around 500,000 clones, about an eighth observed once, and the top ten hold about 0.045%. Sequenced material: naive CD4+ T cells from blood. Receptors originate from a woman between 18 and 29 years old in good health.

This chain joins TRBV2 and TRBJ2-1, with a possible D match to TRBD1 (6 bases). Germline-derived CDR1 and CDR2 are SNHLY and FYNNEI. V lost 5 bases, J lost 8 bases, and 19 bases lay in between. This CDR3 contains 15 residues. The CDR3 DNA is TGTGCCAGCAGTCCCAGCGGCAGGGGTGGCCATGAGCAGTTCTTC. It yields the protein CASSPSGRGGHEQFF.

This clone appeared a few times. The rearrangement links TRBV18 to TRBJ2-1; D is perhaps TRBD2 (5 bases). The CDR3 is 16 amino acids. CDR1 is KGHSH, CDR2 LQKENI, per germline. Trimming pared 1 base from V and 3 bases from J, leaving 13 bases between. CDR3 amino acids: CASSPLVGAGYNEQFF. CDR3 nucleotide sequence: TGTGCCAGCTCACCACTTGTGGGCGCGGGCTACAATGAGCAGTTCTTC.

The sample holds a few counts of this clone. The chain joins TRBV7-2 to TRBJ1-4; D is unclear. CDR1 and CDR2 from the germline V gene are SGHTA and FQGNSA. The CDR3 runs 15 residues. V was clipped by 1 base and J by 5 bases, with 11 bases between them. The CDR3 DNA reads as TGTGCCAGCAGCTTAGGACTGACAAGAAATGAAAAACTGTTTTTT. This translates into CASSLGLTRNEKLFF.

In this sample, this clone turned up a few times. The V call is TRBV7-9, the J call TRBJ2-7; no firm D call. Per germline, CDR1 SEHNR and CDR2 FQNEAQ (reference sequence). The length of the CDR3 is 12 residues. The V and J ends lost 3 bases and 5 bases respectively, with 8 bases between them. This CDR3 is CASSFPMNEQYV. CDR3 coding DNA: TGTGCCAGCAGCTTCCCTATGAACGAGCAGTACGTC.

The CDR3 DNA is TGTGCCAGCAGCTTAGGGCGCGGGGCAAACTTAGCCAAAAACATTCAGTACTTC. This codes for CASSLGRGANLAKNIQYF. The rearrangement uses TRBV11-2 and TRBJ2-4; weak D call: TRBD2 (6 bases). The CDR3 consists of 18 residues. In germline, CDR1 is SGHAT, CDR2 FQNNGV. V was shortened by 1 base and J by 0 bases, with 16 bases between the two germline ends.

The CDR3 region has the DNA TGTGCCAGCAACAGAACTACAGGGGGTCGCTCCTACGAGCAGTACGTC. Protein product: CASNRTTGGRSYEQYV. The V gene is TRBV5-4, the J gene TRBJ2-7; 8 bases agree with TRBD1. The CDR3 totals 16 residues. The trim removed 6 bases at V and 0 bases at J, leaving 11 bases unmatched. Germline V gene data show CDR1 as SGHNT and CDR2 as YYREEE (reference sequence).

In this sample, this clone turned up a few times. This chain joins TRBV7-3 and TRBJ2-5; D gene unclear. V gave up 1 base and J gave up 5 bases, with 11 bases separating them. This CDR3 is 14 amino acids long. Germline CDR1 SGHTA, CDR2 FQGTGA. The CDR3 protein is CASSLMGLEETQYF. The CDR3 DNA reads as TGTGCCAGCAGCTTAATGGGTTTGGAGGAGACCCAGTACTTC.

This clone is a singleton in its sample. The gene calls are TRBV9 and TRBJ2-7; D possibly corresponds to TRBD2 (6 bases). The CDR3 spans 14 residues. Germline assignment: CDR1 SGDLS and CDR2 YYNGEE. V shed 3 bases and J shed 3 bases, with 13 bases lying between them. The CDR3, as DNA: TGTGCCAGCAGCGCCCGACTAGATAGCTACGAGCAGTACTTC. As protein: CASSARLDSYEQYF.

The sample holds a few counts of this clone. The same CDR3 is also encoded by other DNA sequences in this sample. V gene TRBV20-1 combines with J gene TRBJ2-7; possible D gene TRBD2, 5 bases. CDR1 and CDR2 (germline): DFQATT, SNEGSKA (reference sequence). The ends were cut back, 6 bases at V and 3 bases at J, with 9 bases in the middle. The CDR3 is made up of 11 amino acids. The CDR3 loop is CSAAGGYEQYF. CDR3 sequence (DNA): TGCAGTGCGGCTGGAGGCTACGAGCAGTACTTC.

This chain uses TRBV7-2 with TRBJ2-5, with 8 bases matching TRBD2. The CDR3 runs 15 residues. V was pared by 3 bases and J by 2 bases, with 5 bases of the junction left unmatched. From germline, CDR1 is SGHTA and CDR2 FQGNSA. CDR3 region: CASSFQRGTQETQYF. The CDR3 DNA is TGTGCCAGCAGCTTTCAGCGGGGGACACAAGAGACCCAGTACTTC.

This clone was observed at least ten times. The genes are TRBV14 and TRBJ2-3; a weak D match, TRBD1 (6 bases). V lost 8 bases and J lost 4, with 13 bases in between. CDR1 and CDR2 (germline): SGHDN, FVKESK. The CDR3 has 13 amino acids. CDR3 sequence: CASGRGSADTQYF. The CDR3 DNA sequence: TGTGCCAGCGGAAGGGGGAGCGCAGATACGCAGTATTTT.